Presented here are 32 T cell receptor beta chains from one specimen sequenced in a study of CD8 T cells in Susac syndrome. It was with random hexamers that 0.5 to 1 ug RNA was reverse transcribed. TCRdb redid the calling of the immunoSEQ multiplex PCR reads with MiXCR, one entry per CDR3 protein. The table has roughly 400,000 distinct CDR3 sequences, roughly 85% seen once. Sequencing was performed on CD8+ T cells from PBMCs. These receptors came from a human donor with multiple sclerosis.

CDR3 coding DNA: TGTGCCAGCAGCCAAGATTCCGGGGATCAGCCCCAGCATTTT. Translation gives CASSQDSGDQPQHF. This chain joins TRBV3-1 and TRBJ1-5; no clear D. The length of the CDR3 is 14 residues. CDR1 is LGHDT and CDR2 is YNNKEL in the germline V gene (reference sequence). V gave up 0 bases and J gave up 5 bases, with 8 bases separating them. Variable domain in full (rest from reference TRBV3-1 and TRBJ1-5): DTAVSQTPKYLVTQMGNDKSIKCEQNLGHDTMYWYKQDSKKFLKIMFSYNNKELIINETVPNRFSPKSPDKAHLNLHINSLELGDSAVYFCASSQDSGDQPQHFGDGTRLSIL.

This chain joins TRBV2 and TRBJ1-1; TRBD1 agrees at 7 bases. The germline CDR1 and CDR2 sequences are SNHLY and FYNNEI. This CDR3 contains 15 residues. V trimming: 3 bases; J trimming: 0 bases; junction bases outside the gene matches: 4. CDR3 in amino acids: CASSDPQGMNTEAFF. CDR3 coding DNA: TGTGCCAGCAGTGACCCACAGGGGATGAACACTGAAGCTTTCTTT.

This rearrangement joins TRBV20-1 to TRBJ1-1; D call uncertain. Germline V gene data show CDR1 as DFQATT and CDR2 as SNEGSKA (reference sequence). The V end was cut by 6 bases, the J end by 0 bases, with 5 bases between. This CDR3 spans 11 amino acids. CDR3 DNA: TGCAGTGCGACAATGAACACTGAAGCTTTCTTT. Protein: CSATMNTEAFF.

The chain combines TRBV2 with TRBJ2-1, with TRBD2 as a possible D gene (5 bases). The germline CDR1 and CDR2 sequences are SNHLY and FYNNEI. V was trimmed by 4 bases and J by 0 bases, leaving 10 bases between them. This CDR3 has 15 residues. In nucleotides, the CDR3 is TGTGCCAGCAGTGCGGGTAGCGACTCCTACAATGAGCAGTTCTTC. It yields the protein CASSAGSDSYNEQFF.

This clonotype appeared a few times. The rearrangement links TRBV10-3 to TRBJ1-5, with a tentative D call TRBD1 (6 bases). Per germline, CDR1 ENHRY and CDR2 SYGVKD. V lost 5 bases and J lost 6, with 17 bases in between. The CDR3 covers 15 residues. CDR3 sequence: CAISSPGESGQPQHF. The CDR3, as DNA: TGTGCCATCAGTAGCCCAGGGGAATCCGGTCAGCCCCAGCATTTT.

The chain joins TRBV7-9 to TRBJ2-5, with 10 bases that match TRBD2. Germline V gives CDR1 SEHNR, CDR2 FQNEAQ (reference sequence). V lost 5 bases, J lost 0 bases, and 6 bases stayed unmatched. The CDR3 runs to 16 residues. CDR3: CASSPRTSGDQETQYF. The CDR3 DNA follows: TGTGCCAGCAGCCCCCGCACTAGCGGGGACCAAGAGACCCAGTACTTC. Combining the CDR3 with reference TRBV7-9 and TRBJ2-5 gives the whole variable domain DTGVSQNPRHKITKRGQNVTFRCDPISEHNRLYWYRQTLGQGPEFLTYFQNEAQLEKSRLLSDRFSAERPKGSFSTLEIQRTEQGDSAMYLCASSPRTSGDQETQYFGPGTRLLVL.

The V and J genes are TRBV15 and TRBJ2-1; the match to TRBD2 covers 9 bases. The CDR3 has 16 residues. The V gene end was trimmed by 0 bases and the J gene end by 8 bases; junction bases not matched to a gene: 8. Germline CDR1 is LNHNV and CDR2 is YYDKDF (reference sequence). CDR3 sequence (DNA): TGTGCCACCAGCAGAGAACCGGTAGCGGGAGCGGATGAGCAGTTCTTC. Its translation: CATSREPVAGADEQFF.

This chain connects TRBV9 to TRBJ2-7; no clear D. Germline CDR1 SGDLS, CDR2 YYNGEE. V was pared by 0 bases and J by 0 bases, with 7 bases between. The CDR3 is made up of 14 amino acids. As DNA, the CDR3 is TGTGCCAGCAGCGTAGACGAAGCCTCCTACGAGCAGTACTTC. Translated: CASSVDEASYEQYF.

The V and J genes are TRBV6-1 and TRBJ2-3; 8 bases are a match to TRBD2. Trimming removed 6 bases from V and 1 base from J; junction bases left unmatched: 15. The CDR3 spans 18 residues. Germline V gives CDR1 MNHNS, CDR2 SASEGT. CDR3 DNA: TGTGCCAGCAGCCTTCCAATGGCGGGGGGCGCGGGCACAGATACGCAGTATTTT. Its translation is CASSLPMAGGAGTDTQYF.

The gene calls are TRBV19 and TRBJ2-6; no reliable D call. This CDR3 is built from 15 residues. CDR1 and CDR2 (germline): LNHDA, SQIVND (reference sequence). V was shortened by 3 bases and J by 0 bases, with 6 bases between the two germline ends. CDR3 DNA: TGTGCCAGTAGTATTGGGCACTCTGGGGCCAACGTCCTGACTTTC. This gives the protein CASSIGHSGANVLTF.

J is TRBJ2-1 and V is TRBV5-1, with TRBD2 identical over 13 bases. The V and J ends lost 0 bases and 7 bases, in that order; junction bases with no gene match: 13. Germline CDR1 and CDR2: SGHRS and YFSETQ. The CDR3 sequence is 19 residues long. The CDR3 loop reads CASSLVLRTGTSGVNEQFF. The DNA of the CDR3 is TGCGCCAGCAGCTTGGTCCTTCGAACCGGGACTAGCGGGGTTAATGAGCAGTTCTTC. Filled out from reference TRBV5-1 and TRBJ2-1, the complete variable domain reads KAGVTQTPRYLIKTRGQQVTLSCSPISGHRSVSWYQQTPGQGLQFLFEYFSETQRNKGNFPGRFSGRQFSNSRSEMNVSTLELGDSALYLCASSLVLRTGTSGVNEQFFGPGTRLTVL.

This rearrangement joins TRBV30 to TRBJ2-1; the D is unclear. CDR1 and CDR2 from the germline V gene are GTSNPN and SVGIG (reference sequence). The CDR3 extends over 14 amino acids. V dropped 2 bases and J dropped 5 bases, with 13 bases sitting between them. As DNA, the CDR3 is TGTGCCTGGAGTTTTATATTTGAGGACAATGAGCAGTTCTTC. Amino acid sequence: CAWSFIFEDNEQFF.

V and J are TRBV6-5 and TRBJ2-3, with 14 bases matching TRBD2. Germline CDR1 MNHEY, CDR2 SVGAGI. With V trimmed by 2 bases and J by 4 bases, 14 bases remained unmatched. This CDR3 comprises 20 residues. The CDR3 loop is CASSYPRTMTSGRAADTQYF. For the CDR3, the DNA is TGTGCCAGCAGTTACCCCCGCACCATGACTAGCGGGAGGGCCGCAGATACGCAGTATTTT.

CDR3 region: CASSLGGVTDGYNEQFF. The CDR3 DNA follows: TGTGCCAGCAGCTTAGGAGGTGTGACGGACGGATACAATGAGCAGTTCTTC. This chain joins TRBV7-9 and TRBJ2-1; D remains ambiguous. The CDR3 covers 17 residues. Per the germline V gene, CDR1 is SEHNR and CDR2 is FQNEAQ (reference sequence). The V gene lost 1 base and the J gene lost 4 bases, with 17 bases spanning the gap. Looking up the rest from reference TRBV7-9 and TRBJ2-1 gives the full variable domain: DTGVSQNPRHKITKRGQNVTFRCDPISEHNRLYWYRQTLGQGPEFLTYFQNEAQLEKSRLLSDRFSAERPKGSFSTLEIQRTEQGDSAMYLCASSLGGVTDGYNEQFFGPGTRLTVL.

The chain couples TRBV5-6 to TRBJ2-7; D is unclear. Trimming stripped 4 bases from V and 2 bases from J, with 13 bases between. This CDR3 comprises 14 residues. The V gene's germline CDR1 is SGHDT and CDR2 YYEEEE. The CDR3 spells CASSRTAETYEQYF. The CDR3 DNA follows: TGTGCCAGCAGCCGGACGGCGGAGACCTACGAGCAGTACTTC.

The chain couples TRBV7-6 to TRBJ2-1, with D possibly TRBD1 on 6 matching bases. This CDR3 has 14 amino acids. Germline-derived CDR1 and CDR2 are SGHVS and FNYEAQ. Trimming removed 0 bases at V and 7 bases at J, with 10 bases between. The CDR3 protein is CASSLASRGNEQFF. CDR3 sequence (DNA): TGTGCCAGCAGCTTAGCTTCTAGGGGGAATGAGCAGTTCTTC.

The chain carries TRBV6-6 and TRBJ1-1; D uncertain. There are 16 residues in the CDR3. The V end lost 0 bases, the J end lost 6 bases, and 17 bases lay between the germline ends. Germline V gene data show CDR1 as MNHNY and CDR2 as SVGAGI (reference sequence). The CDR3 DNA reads TGTGCCAGCAGTTACTCTAGTGAGGAGGGCCATCCTGAAGCTTTCTTT. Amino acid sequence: CASSYSSEEGHPEAFF.

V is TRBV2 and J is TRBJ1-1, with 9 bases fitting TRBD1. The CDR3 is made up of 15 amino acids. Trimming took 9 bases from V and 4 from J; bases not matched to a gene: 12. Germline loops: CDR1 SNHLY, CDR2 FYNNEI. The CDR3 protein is CARTGGPMDGTEAFF. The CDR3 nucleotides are TGTGCCAGAACAGGGGGCCCTATGGATGGCACTGAAGCTTTCTTT.

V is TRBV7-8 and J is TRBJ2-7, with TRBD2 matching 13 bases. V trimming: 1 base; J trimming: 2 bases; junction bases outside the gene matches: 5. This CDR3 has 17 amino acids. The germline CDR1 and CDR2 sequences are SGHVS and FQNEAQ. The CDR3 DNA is TGTGCCAGCAGCTTAGTTGCGGGACTAGCGGGACCCTACGAGCAGTACTTC. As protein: CASSLVAGLAGPYEQYF.

The DNA for the CDR3 is TGTGCCAGCAGCCAGTCGACTAGCGGGATCTACAATGAGCAGTTCTTC. It specifies CASSQSTSGIYNEQFF. The V gene is TRBV3-1, the J gene TRBJ2-1; 11 bases align to TRBD2. J was trimmed by 3 bases and V by 3 bases; bases with no gene match: 4. The CDR3 covers 16 residues. Looked up from germline, CDR1 is LGHDT and CDR2 is YNNKEL (reference sequence).

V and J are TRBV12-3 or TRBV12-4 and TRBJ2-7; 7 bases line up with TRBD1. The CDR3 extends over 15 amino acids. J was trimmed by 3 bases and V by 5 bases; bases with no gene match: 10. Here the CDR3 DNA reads TGTGCCAGCAGTCCCCGGGACAGAGCATACTACGAGCAGTACTTC. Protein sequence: CASSPRDRAYYEQYF.

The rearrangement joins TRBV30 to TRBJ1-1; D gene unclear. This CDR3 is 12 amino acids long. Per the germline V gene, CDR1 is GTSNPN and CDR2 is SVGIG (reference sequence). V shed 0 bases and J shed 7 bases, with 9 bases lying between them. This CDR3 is CAWSVLPFEAFF. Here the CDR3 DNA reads TGTGCCTGGAGTGTACTCCCGTTTGAAGCTTTCTTT. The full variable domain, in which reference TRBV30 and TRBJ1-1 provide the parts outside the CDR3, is SQTIHQWPATLVQPVGSPLSLECTVEGTSNPNLYWYRQAAGRGLQLLFYSVGIGQISSEVPQNLSASRPQDRQFILSSKKLLLSDSGFYLCAWSVLPFEAFFGQGTRLTVV.

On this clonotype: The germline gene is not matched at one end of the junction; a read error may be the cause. The CDR3 spells CASSLYASGTGETQYF. CDR3 bases: TGTGCTAGCAGCTTATATGCTAGCGGGACGGGCGAGACCCAGTACTTC. This chain uses TRBV7-7 with TRBJ2-5; TRBD2 matches at 9 bases. Germline V CDR1 and CDR2: SSHAT, FNYEAQ (reference sequence). CDR3 size: 16 residues. The complete variable domain, with remaining parts taken from reference TRBV7-7 and TRBJ2-5, reads GAGVSQSPRYKVTKRGQDVTLRCDPISSHATLYWYQQALGQGPEFLTYFNYEAQPDKSGLPSDRFSAERPEGSISTLTIQRTEQRDSAMYRCASSLYASGTGETQYFGPGTRLLVL.

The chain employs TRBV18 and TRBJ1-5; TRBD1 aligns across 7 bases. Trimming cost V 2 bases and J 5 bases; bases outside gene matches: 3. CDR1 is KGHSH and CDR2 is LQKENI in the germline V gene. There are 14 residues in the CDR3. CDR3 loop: CASSPRQGDQPQHF. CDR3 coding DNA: TGTGCCAGCTCACCAAGACAGGGAGATCAGCCCCAGCATTTT. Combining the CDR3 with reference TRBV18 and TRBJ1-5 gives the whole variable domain NAGVMQNPRHLVRRRGQEARLRCSPMKGHSHVYWYRQLPEEGLKFMVYLQKENIIDESGMPKERFSAEFPKEGPSILRIQQVVRGDSAAYFCASSPRQGDQPQHFGDGTRLSIL.

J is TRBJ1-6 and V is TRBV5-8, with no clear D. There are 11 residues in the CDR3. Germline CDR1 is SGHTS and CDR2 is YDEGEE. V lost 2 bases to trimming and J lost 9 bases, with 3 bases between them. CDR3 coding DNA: TGTGCCAGCAGCTTAATTTCACCCCTCCACTTT. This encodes CASSLISPLHF. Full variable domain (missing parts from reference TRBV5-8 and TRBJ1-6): EAGVTQSPTHLIKTRGQQATLRCSPISGHTSVYWYQQALGLGLQFLLWYDEGEERNRGNFPPRFSGRQFPNYSSELNVNALELEDSALYLCASSLISPLHFGNGTRLTVT.

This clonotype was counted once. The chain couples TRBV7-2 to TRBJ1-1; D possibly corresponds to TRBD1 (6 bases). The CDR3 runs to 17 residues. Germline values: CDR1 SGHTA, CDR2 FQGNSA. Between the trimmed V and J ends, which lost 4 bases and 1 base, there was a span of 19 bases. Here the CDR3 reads CASSSVGTRTWNTEAFF. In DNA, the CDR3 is TGTGCCAGCAGCTCGGTAGGGACAAGGACATGGAACACTGAAGCTTTCTTT.

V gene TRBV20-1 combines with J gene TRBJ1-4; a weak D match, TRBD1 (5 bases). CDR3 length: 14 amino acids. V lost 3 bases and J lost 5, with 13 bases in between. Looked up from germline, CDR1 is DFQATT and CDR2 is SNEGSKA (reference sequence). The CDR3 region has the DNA TGCAGTGCTAGGGATCGACAGAACAATGAAAAACTGTTTTTT. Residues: CSARDRQNNEKLFF.

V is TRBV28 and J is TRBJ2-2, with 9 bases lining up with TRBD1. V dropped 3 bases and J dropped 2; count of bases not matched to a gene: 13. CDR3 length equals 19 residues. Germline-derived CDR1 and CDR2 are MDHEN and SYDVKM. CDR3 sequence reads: CASSFYVARTGENTGELFF. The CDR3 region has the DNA TGTGCCAGCAGTTTTTATGTGGCAAGGACAGGGGAAAACACCGGGGAGCTGTTTTTT. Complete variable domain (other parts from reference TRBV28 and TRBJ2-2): DVKVTQSSRYLVKRTGEKVFLECVQDMDHENMFWYRQDPGLGLRLIYFSYDVKMKEKGDIPEGYSVSREKKERFSLILESASTNQTSMYLCASSFYVARTGENTGELFFGEGSRLTVL.

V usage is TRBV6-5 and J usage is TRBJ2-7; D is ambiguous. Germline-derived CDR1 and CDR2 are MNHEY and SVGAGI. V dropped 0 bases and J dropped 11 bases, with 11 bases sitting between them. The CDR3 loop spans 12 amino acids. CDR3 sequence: CASSYSVSLEYF. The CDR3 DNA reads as TGTGCCAGCAGTTACTCGGTGTCTTTAGAGTACTTC.

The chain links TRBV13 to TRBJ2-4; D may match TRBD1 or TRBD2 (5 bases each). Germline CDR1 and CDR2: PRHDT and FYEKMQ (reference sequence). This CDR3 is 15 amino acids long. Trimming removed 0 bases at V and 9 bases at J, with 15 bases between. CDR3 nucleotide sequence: TGTGCCAGCAGCTTAGGACCCCCGGGTGGGGGCATTCAGTACTTC. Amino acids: CASSLGPPGGGIQYF.

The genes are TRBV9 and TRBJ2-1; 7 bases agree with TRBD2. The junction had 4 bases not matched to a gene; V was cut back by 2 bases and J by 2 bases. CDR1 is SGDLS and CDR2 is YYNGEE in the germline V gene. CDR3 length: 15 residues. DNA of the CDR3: TGTGCCAGCAGCGTCGGGACTACCACCTACAATGAGCAGTTCTTC. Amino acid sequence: CASSVGTTTYNEQFF.

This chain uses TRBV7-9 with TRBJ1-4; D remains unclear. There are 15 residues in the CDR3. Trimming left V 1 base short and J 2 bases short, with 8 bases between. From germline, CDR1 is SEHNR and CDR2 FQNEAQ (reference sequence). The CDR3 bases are TGTGCCAGCAGCTTAGATACGACCACTAATGAAAAACTGTTTTTT. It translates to CASSLDTTTNEKLFF.